These 24 T cell receptor beta chains came from one sample sequenced in a study of identical twins. One entry per CDR3 protein, called by TCRdb with MiXCR from the 5' RACE reads. The data show 510,000 or so distinct CDR3 sequences, about 15% seen once. The same data also went into a second study, on yellow fever vaccine responses in identical twins.

The sequenced sample consisted of CD4+ T cells sorted from blood. The source of these receptors is a woman aged 18-29 years in good health.

The rearrangement joins TRBV9 to TRBJ1-1; D is undetermined. The CDR3 loop spans 15 amino acids. The V gene's germline CDR1 is SGDLS and CDR2 YYNGEE. V lost 0 bases and J lost 2, with 11 bases in between. CDR3 protein: CASSVEIDQNTEAFF. The CDR3 bases are TGTGCCAGCAGCGTAGAGATTGACCAAAACACTGAAGCTTTCTTT.

This clonotype was found many times. The rearrangement joins TRBV12-3 or TRBV12-4 to TRBJ2-7; D unresolved. V lost 3 bases and J 5 bases, leaving 11 bases between the germline ends. This CDR3 has 13 amino acids. The CDR3 DNA reads TGTGCCAGCAGTTTTGGCCAGGCAAACGAGCAGTACGTC. Its protein product is CASSFGQANEQYV.

This clonotype showed up just a few times. The rearrangement uses TRBV19 and TRBJ2-1, with D perhaps TRBD2 (6 bases). Per germline, CDR1 LNHDA and CDR2 SQIVND (reference sequence). V was trimmed by 6 bases and J by 8 bases, leaving 20 bases between them. There are 15 residues in the CDR3. CDR3 in DNA: TGTGCCAGTAGGATGACTAGTGGTTATGGGGATGAGCAGTTCTTC. It encodes CASRMTSGYGDEQFF. Filled out from reference TRBV19 and TRBJ2-1, the complete variable domain reads DGGITQSPKYLFRKEGQNVTLSCEQNLNHDAMYWYRQDPGQGLRLIYYSQIVNDFQKGDIAEGYSVSREKKESFPLTVTSAQKNPTAFYLCASRMTSGYGDEQFFGPGTRLTVL.

The CDR3 here is CASSRHDQAGDLYEQYF. CDR3 in DNA: TGTGCCAGCAGTCGGCACGACCAAGCGGGAGACCTCTACGAGCAGTACTTC. The V and J genes are TRBV28 and TRBJ2-7; 8 nucleotides line up with TRBD2. The germline V gene has CDR1 MDHEN and CDR2 SYDVKM. J lost 3 bases, V lost 5 bases, and 15 bases had no gene match. This CDR3 spans 17 amino acids.

This clonotype showed up just a few times. The chain couples TRBV4-1 to TRBJ2-3, with a possible D match to TRBD2 (5 bases). This CDR3 is 14 amino acids long. Per the germline V gene, CDR1 is MGHRA and CDR2 is YSYEKL. Trimming stripped 1 base from V and 6 bases from J, with 11 bases between. The CDR3 DNA reads TGCGCCAGCAGCCAAGGGTTAGCGCAGGATACGCAGTATTTT. Residues: CASSQGLAQDTQYF.

This rearrangement joins TRBV15 to TRBJ2-4; the D gene is possibly TRBD1 (6 bases). Trimming took off 1 base at V and 5 bases at J, with 12 bases between the two ends. The germline V gene encodes CDR1 LNHNV and CDR2 YYDKDF (reference sequence). CDR3 length equals 15 residues. The CDR3 is CATSRVSRGQNIQYF. CDR3 bases: TGTGCCACCAGCAGAGTCAGCAGGGGCCAAAACATTCAGTACTTC.

This clonotype was counted between two and nine times. The chain carries TRBV20-1 and TRBJ1-5; TRBD1 might be the D (5 bases). Germline V lookup: CDR1 DFQATT, CDR2 SNEGSKA (reference sequence). V was pared by 3 bases and J by 4 bases, with 10 bases between. This CDR3 is built from 13 residues. CDR3: CSASRTGNQPQHF. The CDR3 DNA follows: TGCAGTGCTAGTAGAACAGGTAATCAGCCCCAGCATTTT.

The chain links TRBV2 to TRBJ2-2; 16 nucleotides agree with TRBD2. Germline V lookup: CDR1 SNHLY, CDR2 FYNNEI. V shed 4 bases, J shed 6 bases, and the junction held 8 bases outside the gene matches. The CDR3 totals 18 residues. The CDR3 region has the DNA TGTGCCAGCAGTGGGGGACTAGCGGGAGGGCCTTTATCCGGGGAGCTGTTTTTT. This translates into CASSGGLAGGPLSGELFF.

The chain links TRBV6-1 to TRBJ2-7; the match to TRBD2 covers 8 bases. The CDR3 contains 15 residues. The V gene end was trimmed by 5 bases and the J gene end by 0 bases; junction bases not matched to a gene: 6. Germline V gene sequence: CDR1 MNHNS, CDR2 SASEGT. CDR3 region: CASSLGGDISYEQYV. CDR3 nucleotide sequence: TGTGCCAGCAGTCTCGGGGGGGACATCTCCTACGAGCAGTACGTC.

The chain joins TRBV15 to TRBJ2-5, with TRBD2 identical over 7 bases. V shed 7 bases, J shed 2 bases, and the junction held 4 bases outside the gene matches. Germline CDR1 is LNHNV and CDR2 is YYDKDF (reference sequence). The CDR3 totals 13 residues. The CDR3 reads CATKPSGQETQYF. CDR3 coding DNA: TGTGCCACCAAGCCTAGCGGACAAGAGACCCAGTACTTC.

In this sample, this clonotype turned up a few times. The chain uses TRBV20-1 and TRBJ2-2, with 9 bases matching TRBD2. Germline assignment: CDR1 DFQATT and CDR2 SNEGSKA (reference sequence). The V and J ends lost 0 bases and 6 bases, in that order; junction bases with no gene match: 8. This CDR3 has 16 residues. The CDR3 loop reads CSARDLRLAAAGELFF. The CDR3 DNA is TGCAGTGCTAGAGATCTACGACTAGCGGCGGCCGGGGAGCTGTTTTTT.

This sequence joins TRBV6-1 and TRBJ1-3; D perhaps matches TRBD1 (5 bases). V lost 6 bases and J lost 0, with 12 bases in between. The CDR3 runs 15 residues. Germline loops: CDR1 MNHNS, CDR2 SASEGT. CDR3 region: CASRDIGSSGNTIYF. DNA of the CDR3: TGTGCCAGCAGGGACATCGGGAGCTCTGGAAACACCATATATTTT.

This clonotype was found a few times. The genes are TRBV28 and TRBJ2-7, with D perhaps matching TRBD2 (6 bases). The CDR3 runs 15 residues. Germline lookup yields CDR1 MDHEN and CDR2 SYDVKM. V lost 5 bases, J lost 2 bases, and 16 bases lay in between. Here the CDR3 DNA reads TGTGCCAGCAGTGGCCCCGGGGGACTCACCTACGAGCAGTACTTC. Residues: CASSGPGGLTYEQYF.

The sample holds a few counts of this clonotype. The genes are TRBV12-3 or TRBV12-4 and TRBJ2-3, with D possibly being TRBD2 (7 bases). Trimming removed 0 bases from V and 1 base from J, with 14 bases in between. The CDR3 spans 17 residues. In DNA, the CDR3 is TGTGCCAGCAGTTTAGCGGGGGGGCTCTTTCGCACAGATACGCAGTATTTT. Protein sequence: CASSLAGGLFRTDTQYF.

This chain connects TRBV29-1 to TRBJ1-2; a possible D gene is TRBD1 (5 bases). The germline V gene has CDR1 SQVTM and CDR2 ANQGSEA. V lost 1 base and J 3 bases, leaving 12 bases between the germline ends. CDR3 size: 14 residues. The chain's CDR3 is CSVEVGGPYYGYTF. The CDR3 coding sequence is TGCAGCGTTGAAGTGGGGGGTCCTTACTATGGCTACACCTTC.

The rearrangement links TRBV29-1 to TRBJ1-1; no clear D. This CDR3 is built from 14 residues. CDR1 is SQVTM, CDR2 ANQGSEA, per germline. V lost 4 bases to trimming and J lost 5 bases, with 17 bases between them. The CDR3 here is CSVGIGPPGTEAFF. In nucleotides, the CDR3 is TGCAGCGTTGGGATCGGTCCCCCGGGGACTGAAGCTTTCTTT.

The chain combines TRBV7-8 with TRBJ2-2, with D hard to call. The V end lost 7 bases, the J end lost 5 bases, and 14 bases lay between the germline ends. Germline V gives CDR1 SGHVS, CDR2 FQNEAQ. The CDR3 contains 14 residues. CDR3 DNA sequence: TGTGCCAGCATTGGGTCTTCGTCAACCGGGGAGCTGTTTTTT. As protein: CASIGSSSTGELFF.

The chain carries TRBV6-9 and TRBJ2-1; 10 positions agree with TRBD2. The CDR3 runs to 21 residues. Trimming at V came to 2 bases and at J to 9 bases, leaving 25 bases not matched to a gene. Germline V gene sequence: CDR1 MNHGY, CDR2 SVAAGI. The CDR3 protein is CASSYAPGTSELLGFCSEQFF. CDR3 sequence (DNA): TGTGCCAGCAGTTATGCCCCCGGGACTAGCGAGCTGTTGGGGTTTTGTAGTGAGCAGTTCTTC.

The chain recombines TRBV6-1 with TRBJ1-1; D perhaps matches TRBD1 (5 bases). CDR3 length: 17 amino acids. Trimming shortened V by 7 bases and J by 5 bases, and 26 bases separated the two germline ends. The germline gives CDR1 MNHNS, CDR2 SASEGT. The CDR3 protein is CASKRGRGIGGGTEAFF. CDR3 DNA sequence: TGTGCCAGCAAACGGGGTCGGGGGATCGGCGGGGGTACTGAAGCTTTCTTT.

CDR3 sequence: CASSSSRPGMAEQYV. Written as DNA, the CDR3 is TGTGCCAGCAGCTCATCGCGTCCGGGGATGGCCGAGCAGTACGTC. The V gene is TRBV13, the J gene TRBJ2-7, with D possibly matching TRBD2 (5 bases). V was clipped by 4 bases and J by 6 bases, with 19 bases between them. CDR1 is PRHDT, CDR2 FYEKMQ, per germline (reference sequence). CDR3 length: 15 residues.

The V and J genes are TRBV20-1 and TRBJ2-3; D possibly matches TRBD1 or TRBD2 (6 bases each). CDR1 is DFQATT, CDR2 SNEGSKA, per germline (reference sequence). The V end lost 3 bases, the J end lost 6 bases, and 13 bases lay between the germline ends. The CDR3 has 13 amino acids. The chain's CDR3 is CSASGGKGDTQYF. The CDR3 bases are TGCAGTGCTAGCGGGGGCAAAGGGGATACGCAGTATTTT.

V is TRBV5-6 and J is TRBJ2-2, with unresolved D. Germline V lookup: CDR1 SGHDT, CDR2 YYEEEE. V lost 0 bases and J lost 4, with 10 bases in between. The CDR3 consists of 15 residues. DNA of the CDR3: TGTGCCAGCAGCTTGGTTTCTATCCTCACCGGGGAGCTGTTTTTT. This sequence encodes CASSLVSILTGELFF.

The V call is TRBV10-3, the J call TRBJ2-7; the D is unclear. V was clipped by 3 bases and J by 5 bases, with 14 bases between them. Looked up from germline, CDR1 is ENHRY and CDR2 is SYGVKD. The CDR3 is made up of 14 amino acids. CDR3 nucleotide sequence: TGTGCCATCAGTGACGGAGAGGTTTTCAACGAGCAGTACGTC. This gives the protein CAISDGEVFNEQYV.

The sample holds a few counts of this clonotype. The chain carries TRBV3-1 and TRBJ2-7; a possible D gene is TRBD2 (5 bases). The V end lost 2 bases, the J end lost 6 bases, and 8 bases lay between the germline ends. The CDR3 has 12 residues. Germline V gene lookup returns CDR1 LGHDT and CDR2 YNNKEL (reference sequence). The CDR3 DNA follows: TGTGCCAGCAGCCAACTCAGCGGCGAGCAGTACTTC. It translates to CASSQLSGEQYF.